Shown below are 10 T cell receptor beta chains from a single sample sequenced in a study of T cell changes during pregnancy in multiple sclerosis (dated by TCRdb to between 2018 and 2021). Library generation was performed with the immunoSEQ multiplex PCR assay. What TCRdb holds here is the immuneACCESS table cut down to in-frame rearrangements. Part of the clones is not present; checked against another copy, under half of the missing clones reflect an unresolved V gene, and the others are unexplained. This sample is represented by about 36,000 clones; around 92% of them were singletons. The top ten clonotypes cover roughly 0.5% of the sample. Sequenced here: CD4+ T cells from peripheral blood mononuclear cells, sampled in the second trimester of pregnancy. The source of these receptors is a female donor in good health, enrolled as a control in a pregnancy study.

This chain uses TRBV18 with TRBJ2-3; a possible D gene is TRBD1 (6 bases). The CDR3 consists of 14 residues. V was trimmed by 3 bases and J by 2 bases, leaving 9 bases between them. The germline V gene encodes CDR1 KGHSH and CDR2 LQKENI. The DNA for the CDR3 is TGTGCCAGCTCACCGGACAGCTACACAGATACGCAGTATTTT. It encodes CASSPDSYTDTQYF.

This clone was detected only once. The CDR3 region has the DNA TGTGCCAGCAGCTTGGGAGGCACCCTGAACTATGGCTACACCTTC. Translating it yields CASSLGGTLNYGYTF. V gene TRBV5-6 combines with J gene TRBJ1-2; D gene unclear. The V end was cut by 0 bases, the J end by 2 bases, with 11 bases between. Germline-derived CDR1 and CDR2 are SGHDT and YYEEEE. This CDR3 is built from 15 residues.

V gene TRBV9 combines with J gene TRBJ2-7; a possible D gene is TRBD2 (5 bases). The CDR3 is 15 amino acids. V was clipped by 4 bases and J by 9 bases, with 23 bases between them. The V gene's germline CDR1 is SGDLS and CDR2 YYNGEE. The CDR3 region has the DNA TGTGCCAGCAGCCCTCAGCCTAGCCGCCTCTTTGGGCAGTACTTC. It encodes CASSPQPSRLFGQYF. The whole variable domain, filled in from reference TRBV9 and TRBJ2-7, reads DSGVTQTPKHLITATGQRVTLRCSPRSGDLSVYWYQQSLDQGLQFLIQYYNGEERAKGNILERFSAQQFPDLHSELNLSSLELGDSALYFCASSPQPSRLFGQYFGPGTRLTVT.

The V call is TRBV30, the J call TRBJ1-5; D might be TRBD1 (5 bases). This CDR3 is built from 16 residues. V lost 0 bases and J lost 1, with 13 bases in between. The germline V gene has CDR1 GTSNPN and CDR2 SVGIG (reference sequence). Written as DNA, the CDR3 is TGTGCCTGGAGTGTCATTGGGGCCGGGAGCAATCAGCCCCAGCATTTT. This encodes CAWSVIGAGSNQPQHF.

The chain has TRBV28 and TRBJ2-7, with TRBD1 matching over 7 bases. CDR1 and CDR2 from the germline V gene are MDHEN and SYDVKM. The CDR3 extends over 14 amino acids. After removal of 5 bases from V and 3 bases from J, the junction contained 7 bases not matched to a gene. CDR3 nucleotide sequence: TGTGCCAGCAGTCGAACAGGGGTGGGCTACGAGCAGTACTTC. Translated: CASSRTGVGYEQYF. Supplemented by reference TRBV28 and TRBJ2-7, the full variable domain reads DVKVTQSSRYLVKRTGEKVFLECVQDMDHENMFWYRQDPGLGLRLIYFSYDVKMKEKGDIPEGYSVSREKKERFSLILESASTNQTSMYLCASSRTGVGYEQYFGPGTRLTVT.

This clone came up once. The chain has TRBV5-6 and TRBJ2-2; 7 nucleotides line up with TRBD2. Looked up from germline, CDR1 is SGHDT and CDR2 is YYEEEE. The CDR3 spans 15 residues. Unmatched junction bases numbered 8, after V lost 4 bases and J lost 5 bases. CDR3 sequence reads: CASSVSGKGTGELFF. CDR3 sequence (DNA): TGTGCCAGCAGCGTCAGCGGGAAAGGAACCGGGGAGCTGTTTTTT.

In DNA, the CDR3 is TGTGCCAGCAGTGGGGGGGGCAGGTCACCCCTCCACTTT. It codes for CASSGGGRSPLHF. The chain links TRBV25-1 to TRBJ1-6, with D possibly being TRBD1 (6 bases). The CDR3 consists of 13 residues. Trimming took off 4 bases at V and 10 bases at J, with 11 bases between the two ends. Germline V gene lookup returns CDR1 MGHDK and CDR2 SYGVNS.

Here the CDR3 reads CASLPQPGGPYEQYF. In nucleotides, the CDR3 is TGTGCCAGTCTACCCCAGCCGGGAGGCCCCTACGAGCAGTACTTC. The chain joins TRBV7-8 to TRBJ2-7; 7 nucleotides agree with TRBD2. The CDR3 extends over 15 amino acids. Germline assignment: CDR1 SGHVS and CDR2 FQNEAQ. The junction had 13 bases not matched to a gene; V was cut back by 9 bases and J by 2 bases.

V usage is TRBV6-6 and J usage is TRBJ1-1; possibly TRBD1 for D (5 bases). CDR1 and CDR2 (germline): MNHNY, SVGAGI (reference sequence). CDR3 length: 11 residues. V gave up 6 bases and J gave up 7 bases, with 9 bases separating them. CDR3 nucleotides: TGTGCCAGCAGACCCGACAGTGAAGCTTTCTTT. It is translated as CASRPDSEAFF.

The V and J genes are TRBV11-2 and TRBJ2-3, with 7 bases fitting TRBD2. The CDR3 sequence is 14 residues long. Germline V gene sequence: CDR1 SGHAT, CDR2 FQNNGV. The trim removed 6 bases at V and 2 bases at J, leaving 5 bases unmatched. CDR3 coding DNA: TGTGCCAGCAGTTTAAGCGGGGCCACAGATACGCAGTATTTT. Translation gives CASSLSGATDTQYF. Full variable domain (missing parts from reference TRBV11-2 and TRBJ2-3): EAGVAQSPRYKIIEKRQSVAFWCNPISGHATLYWYQQILGQGPKLLIQFQNNGVVDDSQLPKDRFSAERLKGVDSTLKIQPAKLEDSAVYLCASSLSGATDTQYFGPGTRLTVL.